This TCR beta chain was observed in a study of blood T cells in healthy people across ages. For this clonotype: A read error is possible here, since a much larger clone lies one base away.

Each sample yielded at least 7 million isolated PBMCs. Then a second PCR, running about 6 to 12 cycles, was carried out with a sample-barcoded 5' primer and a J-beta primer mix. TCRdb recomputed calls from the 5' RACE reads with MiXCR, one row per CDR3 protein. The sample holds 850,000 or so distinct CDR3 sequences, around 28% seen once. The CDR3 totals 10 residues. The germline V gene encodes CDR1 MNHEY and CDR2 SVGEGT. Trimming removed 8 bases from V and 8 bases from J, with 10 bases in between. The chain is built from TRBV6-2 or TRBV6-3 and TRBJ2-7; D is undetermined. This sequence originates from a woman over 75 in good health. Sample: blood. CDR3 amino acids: CASGNGQQYF. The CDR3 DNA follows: TGTGCCAGCGGCAACGGACAGCAGTACTTC.